Shown below are 16 T cell receptor beta chains from a single sample sequenced in a study of Ad26.COV2.S vaccination and SARS-CoV-2 variants. Assay used: immunoSEQ multiplex PCR; TCRdb lists only in-frame clones, some missing. Found here are hundreds of thousands of clones, about 89% of them singletons; the top ten hold around 5%. As to treatment: 19 received Ad26.COV2.S at low or high dose, single or two shots; 5 received placebo; per-sample allocation not given. Material that was analyzed had been drawn on day 63 after the first vaccine or placebo injection. Sequencing was performed on peripheral blood, taken in a trial of Ad26.COV2.S vaccine versus placebo. The source is a person aged 18-60 years who received the Ad26.COV2.S COVID-19 vaccine or a placebo.

Details on this clone: Relative to the germline gene, one junction end is altered; a read error may explain this. This chain links TRBV5-5 with TRBJ1-1, with 7 bases fitting TRBD1. Germline V CDR1 and CDR2: SGHKS, YYEKEE (reference sequence). There are 17 residues in the CDR3. This CDR3 is CASSLDLTGLGAPEAFF. CDR3 nucleotides: TGTGCCAGCAGTTTGGATTTGACAGGGTTGGGAGCACCTGAAGCTTTCTTT.

This chain links TRBV28 with TRBJ2-5; D is undetermined. Germline CDR1 reads MDHEN; CDR2 reads SYDVKM. V gave up 5 bases and J gave up 9 bases, with 13 bases separating them. This CDR3 is 12 amino acids long. CDR3 amino acids: CASSLPRWSQYF. The CDR3 DNA is TGTGCCAGCAGTCTGCCGCGGTGGTCCCAGTACTTC.

This clone has just a few counts. CDR3 region: CASSLDRGLGDGYTF. CDR3 DNA: TGTGCCAGCAGCTTAGACAGGGGGCTGGGCGATGGCTACACCTTC. This chain uses TRBV5-4 with TRBJ1-2, with 10 bases lining up with TRBD1. Germline V CDR1 and CDR2: SGHNT, YYREEE (reference sequence). The CDR3 covers 15 residues. V shed 2 bases, J shed 6 bases, and the junction held 7 bases outside the gene matches.

The chain recombines TRBV3-1 (or the pseudogene TRBV3-2) with TRBJ1-2, with 7 bases identical to TRBD1. CDR3 length: 16 residues. Germline assignment: CDR1 LGHDT and CDR2 YNNKEL (reference sequence). The ends lost 0 bases at V and 4 bases at J; junction bases unmatched: 8. DNA for the CDR3: TGTGCCAGCAGCCAAGAGCGGACAGGCCTGCCCTATGGCTACACCTTC. Protein: CASSQERTGLPYGYTF.

The J gene is TRBJ2-1, the V gene TRBV11-2; the match to TRBD2 covers 12 bases. Germline loops: CDR1 SGHAT, CDR2 FQNNGV. V lost 6 bases to trimming and J lost 6 bases; unmatched junction nucleotides: 9. The CDR3 runs to 16 residues. DNA of the CDR3: TGTGCCAGCAGTAGGACTAGCGGGATTACCTTCAATGAGCAGTTCTTC. It translates to CASSRTSGITFNEQFF.

The chain carries TRBV19 and TRBJ2-1, with no clear D. V was cut by 4 bases and J by 0 bases, with 10 bases left in between. The germline V gene has CDR1 LNHDA and CDR2 SQIVND (reference sequence). CDR3 length equals 15 residues. CDR3 coding DNA: TGTGCCAGTAGTAAGAACGCAGCCTCCTACAATGAGCAGTTCTTC. The encoded protein is CASSKNAASYNEQFF.

The V gene is TRBV5-1, the J gene TRBJ1-6; D is uncertain. The V end was cut by 5 bases, the J end by 6 bases, with 18 bases between. This CDR3 region has 16 residues. Per germline, CDR1 SGHRS and CDR2 YFSETQ. The CDR3 nucleotides are TGCGCCAGCAGGCGTGGAGAAGAATTTGGTAATTCACCCCTCCACTTT. This gives the protein CASRRGEEFGNSPLHF. Based on the CDR3 plus reference TRBV5-1 and TRBJ1-6, the full variable domain is KAGVTQTPRYLIKTRGQQVTLSCSPISGHRSVSWYQQTPGQGLQFLFEYFSETQRNKGNFPGRFSGRQFSNSRSEMNVSTLELGDSALYLCASRRGEEFGNSPLHFGNGTRLTVT.

The CDR3 is CASSLSGGATQPQHF. In nucleotides, the CDR3 is TGTGCCAGCAGTTTATCAGGGGGCGCGACTCAGCCCCAGCATTTT. The rearrangement uses TRBV28 and TRBJ1-5; 8 bases match TRBD1. Germline V gives CDR1 MDHEN, CDR2 SYDVKM. V shed 1 base, J shed 6 bases, and the junction held 5 bases outside the gene matches. The CDR3 totals 15 residues.

This chain links TRBV28 with TRBJ2-7; unclear D gene. Germline lookup yields CDR1 MDHEN and CDR2 SYDVKM. This CDR3 is 12 amino acids long. Trimming left V 7 bases short and J 6 bases short, with 13 bases between. The CDR3 DNA reads as TGTGCCAGCACCCTAATCACACGCGAGCAGTACTTC. Translated: CASTLITREQYF.

The rearrangement joins TRBV18 to TRBJ2-7; D unclear. Germline CDR1 and CDR2: KGHSH and LQKENI. The CDR3 has 13 residues. V shed 1 base and J shed 1 base, with 5 bases lying between them. The chain's CDR3 is CASSPRSSYEQYF. In DNA, the CDR3 is TGTGCCAGCTCACCACGGAGTTCCTACGAGCAGTACTTC.

V usage is TRBV19 and J usage is TRBJ1-6, with D tentatively TRBD1 (6 bases). The V end lost 10 bases, the J end lost 5 bases, and 12 bases lay between the germline ends. The CDR3 is 13 amino acids. CDR1 and CDR2 from the germline V gene are LNHDA and SQIVND (reference sequence). CDR3 bases: TGTGCCACTAATACAGGGAATAATTCACCCCTCCACTTT. Protein: CATNTGNNSPLHF.

The J gene is TRBJ2-7, the V gene TRBV5-6, with D tentatively TRBD1 (5 bases). The CDR3 sequence is 15 residues long. The V end lost 3 bases, the J end lost 0 bases, and 13 bases lay between the germline ends. Germline CDR1 and CDR2: SGHDT and YYEEEE. CDR3 DNA: TGTGCCAGCAGCTCAACCCTGACAGCCTCCTACGAGCAGTACTTC. Its protein product is CASSSTLTASYEQYF.

This chain connects TRBV4-3 to TRBJ1-4; maybe TRBD1 (5 bases). Per germline, CDR1 LGHNA and CDR2 YSLEER. Trimming cost V 0 bases and J 7 bases, with 12 bases left between them. The CDR3 totals 15 residues. The CDR3 is CASSQDQQGGEKLFF. The CDR3 DNA reads as TGCGCCAGCAGCCAAGATCAGCAGGGTGGTGAAAAACTGTTTTTT.

This rearrangement joins TRBV11-3 to TRBJ2-1; TRBD2 matches 9 bases. The CDR3 consists of 15 residues. After removal of 1 base from V and 6 bases from J, the junction contained 4 bases not matched to a gene. The germline CDR1 and CDR2 sequences are SGHNT and YENEEA. CDR3 in amino acids: CASSLGLAATNEQFF. DNA for the CDR3: TGTGCCAGCAGCTTAGGACTAGCGGCAACCAATGAGCAGTTCTTC. The variable domain in full, with the rest retrieved from reference TRBV11-3 and TRBJ2-1, is EAGVVQSPRYKIIEKKQPVAFWCNPISGHNTLYWYLQNLGQGPELLIRYENEEAVDDSQLPKDRFSAERLKGVDSTLKIQPAELGDSAVYLCASSLGLAATNEQFFGPGTRLTVL.

This chain joins TRBV27 and TRBJ2-7; 10 positions match TRBD1. CDR1 and CDR2 (germline): MNHEY, SMNVEV (reference sequence). This CDR3 has 14 residues. The J segment lost 6 bases and the V segment lost 1 base, leaving 3 bases of the junction unmatched. CDR3 sequence: CASSLLTGGSEQYF. CDR3 coding DNA: TGTGCCAGCAGTTTATTGACAGGGGGCTCCGAGCAGTACTTC.

The chain recombines TRBV28 with TRBJ1-3, with a weak D call TRBD1 (6 bases). V shed 2 bases and J shed 7 bases, with 18 bases lying between them. Germline values: CDR1 MDHEN, CDR2 SYDVKM. This CDR3 has 16 residues. The CDR3 is CASSLVLAGVDNTIYF. The CDR3 nucleotides read TGTGCCAGCAGTTTAGTCTTGGCAGGGGTAGACAACACCATATATTTT.